These T cell receptor beta chains were read from a single sample in a study of shared clonotypes between healthy human individuals. TCRdb keeps only in-frame clones here, not all; method: immunoSEQ multiplex PCR. In the table there are 450,000 to 700,000 clones, 95% of which are singletons. Input material: naive CD8+ T cells sorted from blood. The origin of the receptors is a woman younger than 45 in good health. Both conserved end residues are part of each CDR3. A D gene is named only where the DNA matches it firmly. For some rows the clone size is stated as once, few or many, or as a class when expanded; others skip it.

clone size | J gene | V gene | D gene | CDR3 protein | CDR3 DNA
- | TRBJ1-1 | TRBV29-1 | - | CSVLQNEAFF | TGCAGCGTACTACAGAATGAAGCTTTCTTT
few | TRBJ1-1 | TRBV2 | - | CASRDALGAFF | TGTGCCAGCAGGGATGCCCTGGGAGCTTTCTTT
few | TRBJ1-1 | TRBV9 | - | CASSVYGLGVTEAFF | TGTGCCAGCAGCGTATACGGGCTCGGGGTCACTGAAGCTTTCTTT
- | TRBJ1-5 | TRBV5-5 | - | CASSQDMGFGNQPQHF | TGTGCCAGCAGCCAAGACATGGGTTTTGGCAATCAGCCCCAGCATTTT
- | TRBJ2-2 | TRBV15 | - | CATSSHSGLNTGELFF | TGTGCCACCAGCAGCCACTCGGGACTTAACACCGGGGAGCTGTTTTTT
- | TRBJ2-7 | TRBV7-8 | TRBD1 | CASSPIEGTGFYEQYF | TGTGCCAGCAGCCCCATTGAAGGGACAGGGTTCTACGAGCAGTACTTC
- | TRBJ2-7 | TRBV7-6 | - | CASSFPGAEEQYF | TGTGCCAGCAGCTTTCCGGGGGCGGAGGAGCAGTACTTC
- | TRBJ1-4 | TRBV13 | - | CASSLGRPGELFF | TGTGCCAGCAGCTTGGGACGGCCGGGGGAACTGTTTTTT
once | TRBJ2-1 | TRBV4-2 | TRBD2 | CASSPASGASYNEQFF | TGTGCCAGCAGCCCGGCTAGCGGGGCCTCCTACAATGAGCAGTTCTTC
- | TRBJ2-2 | TRBV4-1 | - | CASSQLGNTGELFF | TGCGCCAGCAGCCAATTGGGGAACACCGGGGAGCTGTTTTTT
- | TRBJ2-1 | TRBV7-7 | TRBD2 | CASSGGTSGRDEQFF | TGTGCCAGCAGCGGCGGGACTAGCGGGAGAGATGAGCAGTTCTTC
once | TRBJ2-5 | TRBV7-8 | - | CASSFIRGEEYF | TGTGCCAGCAGCTTCATCCGAGGGGAGGAGTACTTC
- | TRBJ2-7 | TRBV10-1 | TRBD2 | CASSDGGSSSEQYF | TGCGCCAGCAGTGATGGCGGGAGCTCGAGCGAGCAGTACTTC
- | TRBJ2-2 | TRBV11-3 | - | CASSLTGQGGELFF | TGTGCCAGCAGTCTTACAGGGCAGGGCGGGGAGCTGTTTTTT
- | TRBJ2-1 | TRBV7-9 | TRBD2 | CASSLTSGYNEQFF | TGTGCCAGCAGCTTAACTAGCGGATACAATGAGCAGTTCTTC
- | TRBJ2-7 | TRBV27 | TRBD1 | CASSPWTGGYEQYF | TGTGCCAGCAGTCCATGGACAGGAGGCTACGAGCAGTACTTC
- | TRBJ2-1 | TRBV19 | TRBD2 | CASSWGGRGYEQFF | TGTGCCAGTAGTTGGGGCGGGAGGGGCTATGAGCAGTTCTTC
once | TRBJ2-1 | TRBV7-2 | - | CASSLEGSNEQFF | TGTGCCAGCAGCTTAGAGGGTTCTAATGAGCAGTTCTTC
- | TRBJ2-3 | TRBV5-6 | - | CASSLRSGYTDTQYF | TGTGCCAGCAGCCTACGTTCCGGATACACAGATACGCAGTATTTT
- | TRBJ2-1 | TRBV20-1 | - | CSARDGKPEFF | TGCAGTGCTAGGGACGGGAAACCCGAGTTCTTC
- | TRBJ1-4 | TRBV5-8 | - | CASSLGQTATNEKLFF | TGTGCCAGCAGCTTGGGACAGACGGCAACTAATGAAAAACTGTTTTTT
- | TRBJ2-5 | TRBV5-4 | TRBD2 | CASSFNQVLAGSETQYF | TGTGCCAGCAGCTTTAATCAAGTCCTAGCGGGAAGTGAGACCCAGTACTTC
- | TRBJ2-5 | TRBV28 | TRBD1 | CASSSRQGRETQYF | TGTGCCAGCAGTTCCCGACAGGGGCGAGAGACCCAGTACTTC
- | TRBJ1-5 | TRBV10-2 | - | CASSAQVIQSNQPQHF | TGCGCCAGCAGCGCCCAGGTAATTCAAAGCAATCAGCCCCAGCATTTT
- | TRBJ2-4 | TRBV2 | - | CASMFSGENIQYF | TGTGCCAGCATGTTTAGCGGAGAGAACATTCAGTACTTC
- | TRBJ2-1 | TRBV4-1 | - | CASKPSGYGSPYNEQFF | TGCGCCAGCAAACCCTCGGGGTACGGGAGTCCCTACAATGAGCAGTTCTTC
once | TRBJ2-7 | TRBV13 | TRBD1 | CASSPGTGLYEQYF | TGTGCCAGCAGCCCCGGGACAGGGCTCTACGAGCAGTACTTC
- | TRBJ2-7 | TRBV2 | - | CASSEVVGSYEQYF | TGTGCCAGCAGTGAAGTGGTTGGGTCCTACGAGCAGTACTTC
- | TRBJ2-1 | TRBV9 | TRBD2 | CASSADSGPVEGNEQFF | TGTGCCAGCAGCGCCGATAGCGGGCCCGTAGAAGGTAATGAGCAGTTCTTC
- | TRBJ1-2 | TRBV27 | - | CASSPGTASYGYTF | TGTGCCAGCAGTCCAGGGACGGCCAGCTATGGCTACACCTTC
once | TRBJ2-7 | TRBV7-2 | - | CASSHLSYEQYF | TGTGCCAGCTCCCACCTCTCCTACGAGCAGTACTTC
- | TRBJ2-7 | TRBV2 | TRBD2 | CASHLAGRPYEQYF | TGTGCCAGTCACTTAGCGGGCCGCCCCTACGAGCAGTACTTC
- | TRBJ2-1 | TRBV25-1 | - | CASSEWDSQSYNEQFF | TGTGCCAGCAGTGAATGGGACTCCCAATCCTACAATGAGCAGTTCTTC
- | TRBJ2-1 | TRBV9 | TRBD2 | CASSPTSGSSYNEQFF | TGTGCCAGCAGCCCAACGAGCGGGAGCTCCTACAATGAGCAGTTCTTC
- | TRBJ2-1 | TRBV7-9 | TRBD1 | CASSFSLPRTGPYNEQFF | TGTGCCAGCAGCTTCAGCCTACCCCGGACAGGGCCCTACAATGAGCAGTTCTTC
- | TRBJ2-5 | TRBV7-9 | - | CASSLVVTAPQETQYF | TGTGCCAGCAGCTTAGTGGTTACGGCACCCCAAGAGACCCAGTACTTC
once | TRBJ1-2 | TRBV9 | - | CASSAQGTPNYGYTF | TGTGCCAGCAGCGCGCAGGGGACGCCTAACTATGGCTACACCTTC
once | TRBJ1-5 | TRBV7-9 | - | CASSLGNQPQHF | TGTGCCAGCAGCTTAGGCAATCAGCCCCAGCATTTT
- | TRBJ2-7 | TRBV5-5 | - | CASSLYQGRHEQYF | TGTGCCAGCAGCTTGTACCAGGGTCGGCACGAGCAGTACTTC
- | TRBJ1-1 | TRBV7-3 | TRBD1 | CASNFHGQGYIEAFF | TGTGCCAGCAACTTTCACGGACAGGGATATATCGAAGCTTTCTTT
- | TRBJ1-2 | TRBV7-9 | - | CASSRQAKVLTIGYTF | TGTGCCAGCAGCCGACAGGCAAAGGTTCTAACTATTGGCTACACCTTC
- | TRBJ2-7 | TRBV2 | TRBD1 | CASSINLVGTGSSYEQYF | TGTGCCAGCAGCATTAACCTTGTCGGGACAGGAAGTTCCTACGAGCAGTACTTC
- | TRBJ2-2 | TRBV13 | TRBD2 | CASSWSGLVSGELFF | TGTGCCAGCAGCTGGTCCGGACTAGTGTCCGGGGAGCTGTTTTTT
- | TRBJ1-4 | TRBV2 | - | CASSGGANGKLFF | TGTGCCAGCTCCGGGGGGGCGAATGGAAAACTGTTTTTT
- | TRBJ1-5 | TRBV21-1 | - | CASTSPGGVQPQHF | TGTGCCAGCACCTCCCCCGGAGGGGTTCAGCCCCAGCATTTT
few | TRBJ2-1 | TRBV7-9 | TRBD2 | CASSPSGGYYNEQFF | TGTGCCAGCAGCCCTAGCGGGGGCTACTACAATGAGCAGTTCTTC
- | TRBJ2-5 | TRBV11-2 | - | CASQGQETQYF | TGTGCCAGCCAAGGGCAAGAGACCCAGTACTTC
- | TRBJ1-1 | TRBV19 | - | CASSIDGVLNTEAFF | TGTGCCAGTAGTATAGACGGGGTTTTGAACACTGAAGCTTTCTTT
- | TRBJ2-7 | TRBV10-2 | TRBD2 | CASSESGRGYEQYF | TGCGCCAGCAGTGAGTCGGGGAGGGGATACGAGCAGTACTTC
- | TRBJ2-1 | TRBV6-5 | TRBD2 | CASSYSSGVNNEQFF | TGTGCCAGCAGTTACTCTAGCGGGGTGAACAATGAGCAGTTCTTC
- | TRBJ2-3 | TRBV12-5 | - | CASAGSSGTDTQYF | TGTGCTAGTGCCGGGTCTAGCGGCACAGATACGCAGTATTTT
once | TRBJ1-1 | TRBV29-1 | - | CSAREGLTEAFF | TGCAGCGCCCGGGAGGGCCTAACTGAAGCTTTCTTT
- | TRBJ2-7 | TRBV10-3 | - | CAISEPEGEFYEQYF | TGTGCCATCAGTGAGCCGGAGGGAGAATTCTACGAACAGTACTTC
- | TRBJ1-5 | TRBV27 | - | CASSPMLSNQPQHF | TGTGCCAGCAGTCCGATGCTAAGCAATCAGCCCCAGCATTTT
- | TRBJ1-1 | TRBV18 | - | CASSSTRGRNTEAFF | TGTGCCAGCTCATCTACTAGGGGAAGGAACACTGAAGCTTTCTTT
- | TRBJ1-2 | TRBV6-9 | - | CASSPTGGIGYTF | TGTGCCAGCAGCCCCACGGGGGGTATTGGCTACACCTTC
- | TRBJ1-2 | TRBV4-1 | - | CASSQEVRAVTYGYTF | TGCGCCAGCAGCCAAGAGGTAAGGGCGGTGACCTATGGCTACACCTTC
- | TRBJ1-5 | TRBV27 | - | CASSLDSSQPQHF | TGTGCCAGCAGTTTGGACAGCTCACAGCCCCAGCATTTT
- | TRBJ1-2 | TRBV2 | - | CASSEGKFYGYTF | TGTGCCAGCAGTGAGGGTAAATTCTATGGCTACACCTTC
- | TRBJ2-6 | TRBV27 | - | CASSYLFSGANVLTF | TGTGCCAGCAGTTATTTATTCTCTGGGGCCAACGTCCTGACTTTC